The 15 T cell receptor beta chains given below trace back to one sample, sequenced in a study of blood T cell repertoires in COVID-19 (dated by TCRdb to 2019 to 2021). Libraries were built with the immunoSEQ multiplex PCR assay. The immuneACCESS repertoire file appears here via TCRdb, limited to in-frame rearrangements. These files lack a portion of the clones; in checked studies, under half of the deficit traces to unresolved V genes, and the cause of the others is not known. The sample has 300,000 to 400,000 clones on record, about 93% of them singletons. Of the sample, more than 3% falls within the top ten clones. The sample comprised peripheral blood. Receptors were obtained from a woman in her late teens or twenties who had recovered from COVID-19.

V is TRBV19 and J is TRBJ2-3, with 10 nucleotides matching TRBD2. Germline CDR1 and CDR2: LNHDA and SQIVND (reference sequence). The J segment lost 1 base and the V segment lost 10 bases, leaving 2 bases of the junction unmatched. CDR3 length: 13 residues. The CDR3 region is CATGTSGTDTQYF. The CDR3 DNA reads TGTGCCACTGGGACTAGCGGCACAGATACGCAGTATTTT.

The table lists this clone with a count of one. CDR3 sequence: CSASGRGGFRSPLHF. The DNA for the CDR3 is TGCAGTGCTAGTGGTCGGGGGGGTTTCCGTTCACCCCTCCACTTT. The chain joins TRBV20-1 to TRBJ1-6; tentative D call: TRBD1 (5 bases). The V and J ends lost 3 bases and 9 bases respectively, with 18 bases between them. This CDR3 region has 15 residues. Germline V lookup: CDR1 DFQATT, CDR2 SNEGSKA (reference sequence).

This chain joins TRBV30 and TRBJ1-5; D perhaps matches TRBD1 (5 bases). Germline V gene data show CDR1 as GTSNPN and CDR2 as SVGIG (reference sequence). The length of the CDR3 is 17 residues. The V and J ends lost 2 bases and 3 bases respectively, with 20 bases between them. The CDR3 here is CAWSPTAGTGDNQPQHF. As DNA, the CDR3 is TGTGCCTGGAGTCCTACCGCCGGGACGGGGGACAATCAGCCCCAGCATTTT.

This chain uses TRBV11-2 with TRBJ2-7; D gene ambiguous. Germline-derived CDR1 and CDR2 are SGHAT and FQNNGV. V dropped 0 bases and J dropped 3 bases, with 12 bases sitting between them. This CDR3 region has 15 residues. The CDR3 here is CASSLDSRLSYEQYV. The CDR3 coding sequence is TGTGCCAGCAGCTTAGATTCTCGACTGAGCTACGAGCAGTACGTC.

V and J are TRBV30 and TRBJ2-1; 10 nucleotides align to TRBD2. The germline V gene encodes CDR1 GTSNPN and CDR2 SVGIG (reference sequence). V shed 0 bases and J 3 bases; nucleotides not matched to a gene: 2. CDR3 length equals 15 residues. The CDR3 region has the DNA TGTGCCTGGAGTGTACTAGCGGGGATCTACAATGAGCAGTTCTTC. Its translation is CAWSVLAGIYNEQFF.

The gene calls are TRBV7-8 and TRBJ1-2, with D perhaps TRBD1 (6 bases). This CDR3 region has 15 residues. Germline CDR1 SGHVS, CDR2 FQNEAQ. V lost 5 bases and J 1 base, leaving 14 bases between the germline ends. The CDR3 protein is CASSLGQDSNYGYTF. For the CDR3, the DNA is TGTGCCAGCAGCCTAGGGCAGGACAGTAACTATGGCTACACCTTC.

The rearrangement links TRBV9 to TRBJ1-6; 10 nucleotides align to TRBD1. Unmatched junction bases numbered 3, after V lost 0 bases and J lost 9 bases. Germline values: CDR1 SGDLS, CDR2 YYNGEE. The CDR3 consists of 15 residues. DNA of the CDR3: TGTGCCAGCAGCGTAGAGGGACAGGGGCTTTCACCCCTCCACTTT. Encoded protein: CASSVEGQGLSPLHF.

The chain carries TRBV6-2 or TRBV6-3 and TRBJ1-6; maybe TRBD1 (6 bases). Germline loops: CDR1 MNHEY, CDR2 SVGEGT. The CDR3 is made up of 16 amino acids. The V end lost 5 bases, the J end lost 5 bases, and 16 bases lay between the germline ends. The CDR3 sequence: CASSPRGQRNNSPLHF. For the CDR3, the DNA is TGTGCCAGCAGTCCCCGAGGACAGAGGAATAATTCACCCCTCCACTTT.

The chain joins TRBV11-2 to TRBJ2-1; D is perhaps TRBD1 (5 bases). Trimming left V 3 bases short and J 4 bases short, with 10 bases between. Germline lookup yields CDR1 SGHAT and CDR2 FQNNGV. The CDR3 extends over 14 amino acids. CDR3 in DNA: TGTGCCAGCAGCTTCACGACAGCTTACAATGAGCAGTTCTTC. This translates into CASSFTTAYNEQFF.

The genes are TRBV5-1 and TRBJ2-3; 11 bases fit TRBD1. CDR1 is SGHRS and CDR2 is YFSETQ in the germline V gene. The CDR3 loop spans 15 amino acids. V lost 5 bases and J lost 5; bases outside the gene matches: 7. CDR3 sequence (DNA): TGCGCCAGCAGTTCCGGGACAGGGGGTATAGATACGCAGTATTTT. It is translated as CASSSGTGGIDTQYF. Based on the CDR3 plus reference TRBV5-1 and TRBJ2-3, the full variable domain is KAGVTQTPRYLIKTRGQQVTLSCSPISGHRSVSWYQQTPGQGLQFLFEYFSETQRNKGNFPGRFSGRQFSNSRSEMNVSTLELGDSALYLCASSSGTGGIDTQYFGPGTRLTVL.

The chain recombines TRBV30 with TRBJ2-5; D may be TRBD2 (5 bases). Germline V gene data show CDR1 as GTSNPN and CDR2 as SVGIG (reference sequence). V was shortened by 0 bases and J by 5 bases, with 13 bases between the two germline ends. The CDR3 runs to 14 residues. In DNA form, the CDR3 reads TGTGCCTGGAGTGTAGGCTGGGAGAGGGAGACCCAGTACTTC. Amino acid sequence: CAWSVGWERETQYF.

The chain is built from TRBV20-1 and TRBJ2-7; 7 bases line up with TRBD1. Germline V gene sequence: CDR1 DFQATT, CDR2 SNEGSKA (reference sequence). V shed 4 bases, J shed 0 bases, and the junction held 9 bases outside the gene matches. CDR3 size: 15 residues. CDR3 residues: CSATDRVEGSYEQYV. The DNA of the CDR3 is TGCAGTGCTACTGACAGGGTTGAAGGCTCCTACGAGCAGTACGTC.

This rearrangement joins TRBV30 to TRBJ2-2; the D is unclear. Trimming removed 6 bases from V and 7 bases from J, with 9 bases in between. In germline, CDR1 is GTSNPN, CDR2 SVGIG (reference sequence). The CDR3 is made up of 11 amino acids. This CDR3 reads CACSGNGELFF. The DNA for the CDR3 is TGTGCCTGTTCGGGTAACGGGGAGCTGTTTTTT.

The V and J genes are TRBV7-2 and TRBJ1-2; possible D gene TRBD1, 6 bases. The CDR3 length is 15 residues. V was trimmed by 2 bases and J by 1 base, leaving 11 bases between them. Looked up from germline, CDR1 is SGHTA and CDR2 is FQGNSA. CDR3 in DNA: TGTGCCAGCAGCTTACGAGGGGGTAATAACTATGGCTACACCTTC. This translates into CASSLRGGNNYGYTF. Complete variable domain (other parts from reference TRBV7-2 and TRBJ1-2): GAGVSQSPSNKVTEKGKDVELRCDPISGHTALYWYRQSLGQGLEFLIYFQGNSAPDKSGLPSDRFSAERTGGSVSTLTIQRTQQEDSAVYLCASSLRGGNNYGYTFGSGTRLTVV.

The V and J genes are TRBV5-1 and TRBJ2-2, with D perhaps TRBD1 (5 bases). This CDR3 spans 15 amino acids. CDR1 SGHRS and CDR2 YFSETQ come from the germline V gene. Trimming took off 0 bases at V and 6 bases at J, with 12 bases between the two ends. The CDR3 sequence: CASSLVAGRSGELFF. In DNA form, the CDR3 reads TGCGCCAGCAGCTTGGTGGCAGGGCGGTCCGGGGAGCTGTTTTTT.